The 13 T cell receptor beta chains in this list originate from one sample, sequenced in a study of blood T cells in healthy people across ages. PCR was performed a second time for about 7 to 11 cycles using a sample-barcoded 5' primer and a J-beta primer mix. TCRdb re-analysed the 5' RACE reads in MiXCR, keeping a single row per CDR3 protein. The sample yields over a million distinct CDR3 sequences, around 27% seen once. These data also featured in a second study, about T cells of mothers and their children.

The sequenced material came from blood. Source of these receptors: a girl aged 2 to 9 in good health.

This clonotype was detected only a few times. CDR3 amino acids: CASINHRGDRGYEQYF. Written as DNA, the CDR3 is TGTGCCAGCATCAATCACCGAGGGGACAGGGGCTACGAGCAGTACTTC. The gene calls are TRBV7-2 and TRBJ2-7; TRBD1 aligns across 10 bases. The CDR3 is 16 amino acids. Germline V gene sequence: CDR1 SGHTA, CDR2 FQGNSA. Germline trimming cut 7 bases from V and 3 bases from J; bases unmatched to any gene: 12.

V and J are TRBV9 and TRBJ2-5; 7 bases line up with TRBD1. This CDR3 has 15 amino acids. The junction had 7 bases not matched to a gene; V was cut back by 3 bases and J by 2 bases. Germline CDR1 is SGDLS and CDR2 is YYNGEE. CDR3 in amino acids: CASSGGTAVQETQYF. The CDR3 DNA follows: TGTGCCAGCAGCGGTGGGACAGCAGTACAAGAGACCCAGTACTTC.

The J gene is TRBJ2-5, the V gene TRBV12-3 or TRBV12-4; TRBD2 agrees at 8 bases. This CDR3 spans 17 amino acids. The J segment lost 2 bases and the V segment lost 2 bases, leaving 10 bases of the junction unmatched. CDR3 residues: CASSLMLLAGLQETQYF. The CDR3 coding sequence is TGTGCCAGCAGTTTAATGTTGTTAGCGGGGCTTCAAGAGACCCAGTACTTC.

This clonotype was counted a few times. This chain connects TRBV29-1 to TRBJ1-2, with D hard to call. With 3 bases removed from V and 0 bases from J, the gap between germline ends came to 11 bases. This CDR3 is 14 amino acids long. Germline values: CDR1 SQVTM, CDR2 ANQGSEA. CDR3 bases: TGCAGCGTTGATTCAGATCTCACTAACTATGGCTACACCTTC. This codes for CSVDSDLTNYGYTF.

This clonotype was seen a handful of times. The chain uses TRBV12-3 or TRBV12-4 and TRBJ1-1; weak D call: TRBD1 (6 bases). Trimming stripped 6 bases from V and 6 bases from J, with 17 bases between. The CDR3 spans 14 residues. This CDR3 is CASRVGTGRPEAFF. The CDR3 DNA is TGTGCCAGCAGGGTGGGCACAGGGCGTCCTGAAGCTTTCTTT.

This clonotype was counted only a few times. The chain carries TRBV5-4 and TRBJ1-1; D ambiguous. The CDR3 has 14 amino acids. The V end was cut by 1 base, the J end by 2 bases, with 9 bases between. Germline loops: CDR1 SGHNT, CDR2 YYREEE (reference sequence). CDR3: CASSLFSQNTEAFF. CDR3 nucleotides: TGTGCCAGCAGCTTGTTCAGCCAAAACACTGAAGCTTTCTTT.

This clonotype has a handful of counts. The V call is TRBV29-1, the J call TRBJ2-5; a possible D gene is TRBD2 (5 bases). The CDR3 extends over 16 amino acids. V lost 0 bases to trimming and J lost 0 bases, with 14 bases between them. Germline-derived CDR1 and CDR2 are SQVTM and ANQGSEA. The CDR3 DNA reads as TGCAGCGTTGAAGATGACGGGGAAATGTACCAAGAGACCCAGTACTTC. Its protein product is CSVEDDGEMYQETQYF.

In this sample, this clonotype turned up a few times. The chain links TRBV7-8 to TRBJ2-5; 13 nucleotides match TRBD2. The J call could be wrong; TRBJ2-1 is a better fit for the DNA end. This CDR3 contains 16 residues. Per the germline V gene, CDR1 is SGHVS and CDR2 is FQNEAQ. DNA for the CDR3: TGTGCCAGCAGCTTAGCGGGGACTAGCGGGGCCAATGAGCAGTTCTTC. Protein: CASSLAGTSGANEQFF.

The rearrangement joins TRBV11-2 to TRBJ1-2, with no clear D. Germline-derived CDR1 and CDR2 are SGHAT and FQNNGV. Deletions cut 8 bases from V and 0 bases from J, with 19 bases between. CDR3 length: 16 amino acids. CDR3 amino acids: CASFHGNSGANYGYTF. CDR3 coding DNA: TGTGCCAGCTTCCACGGCAATTCGGGAGCTAACTATGGCTACACCTTC.

This clonotype was detected a few times. V and J are TRBV7-8 and TRBJ2-5; weak D call: TRBD1 (7 bases). The end of the DNA aligns better with TRBJ2-7, so the J call may be wrong. Looked up from germline, CDR1 is SGHVS and CDR2 is FQNEAQ. This CDR3 has 13 residues. The DNA for the CDR3 is TGTGCCAGCAGCGGAGGGGGCCAGTACGAGCAGTACTTC. Translating it yields CASSGGGQYEQYF.

J is TRBJ2-6 and V is TRBV25-1; no clear D. The CDR3 spans 18 residues. The V and J ends lost 4 bases and 0 bases respectively, with 16 bases between them. Germline lookup yields CDR1 MGHDK and CDR2 SYGVNS. CDR3 in amino acids: CASSVLTWSSSGANVLTF. For the CDR3, the DNA is TGTGCCAGCAGTGTATTAACTTGGAGTAGCTCTGGGGCCAACGTCCTGACTTTC.

This clonotype was found a few times. The chain carries TRBV7-2 and TRBJ2-3; D is possibly TRBD2 (6 bases). Trimming pared 5 bases from V and 2 bases from J, leaving 11 bases between. The CDR3 spans 14 residues. CDR1 and CDR2 from the germline V gene are SGHTA and FQGNSA. CDR3 sequence: CASSPGGNTDTQYF. In DNA form, the CDR3 reads TGTGCCAGCAGCCCTGGGGGGAACACAGATACGCAGTATTTT.

There are a few counts of this clonotype. V usage is TRBV7-2 and J usage is TRBJ2-7, with D perhaps being TRBD1 or TRBD2 (5 bases each). This CDR3 region has 15 residues. V was trimmed by 6 bases and J by 2 bases, leaving 17 bases between them. Germline values: CDR1 SGHTA, CDR2 FQGNSA. The CDR3 DNA sequence: TGTGCCAGCAGTCTTTCCGGGGCATCCACCTACGAGCAGTACTTC. This codes for CASSLSGASTYEQYF.